The clone carrying this T cell receptor (beta chain) was counted many times. Its cognate antigen is unknown. The source of the sample is a study of T cells after yellow fever vaccination. Overall study results and limits: Abundant bulk-population clonotypes could contaminate the FACS-sorted repertoires.

Template switching with 5'RACE generated the TCR cDNA and added a universal primer site and UMIs. Each CDR3 protein gets one entry after TCRdb re-called the 5' RACE reads with MiXCR. The data hold roughly 340,000 distinct CDR3 sequences, with roughly 8.7% observed a single time. The V end lost 5 bases, the J end lost 3 bases, and 16 bases lay between the germline ends. The CDR3 sequence is 15 residues long. CDR1 MNHEY and CDR2 SVGEGT come from the germline V gene. The rearrangement joins TRBV6-2 or TRBV6-3 to TRBJ2-5, with a weak D call TRBD2 (5 bases). The TCR was taken from a man aged 18 to 29 who received the YFV17D yellow fever vaccine. Sequenced here: PBMCs, sampled on the day of the first yellow fever vaccination. The CDR3 DNA follows: TGTGCCAGCAGTGTAGTCCGGGAATTTGAAGAGACCCAGTACTTC. It codes for CASSVVREFEETQYF.